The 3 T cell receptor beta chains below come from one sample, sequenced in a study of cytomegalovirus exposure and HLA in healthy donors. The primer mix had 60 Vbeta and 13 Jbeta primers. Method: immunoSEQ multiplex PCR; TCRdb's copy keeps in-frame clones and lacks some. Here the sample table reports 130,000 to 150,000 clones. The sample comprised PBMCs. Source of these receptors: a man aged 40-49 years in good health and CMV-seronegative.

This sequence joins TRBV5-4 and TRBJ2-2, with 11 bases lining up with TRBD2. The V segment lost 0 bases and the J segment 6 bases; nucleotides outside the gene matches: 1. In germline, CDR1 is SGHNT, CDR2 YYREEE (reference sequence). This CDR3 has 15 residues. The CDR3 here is CASSLVAGGPGELFF. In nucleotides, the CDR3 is TGTGCCAGCAGCTTGGTAGCGGGGGGGCCCGGGGAGCTGTTTTTT.

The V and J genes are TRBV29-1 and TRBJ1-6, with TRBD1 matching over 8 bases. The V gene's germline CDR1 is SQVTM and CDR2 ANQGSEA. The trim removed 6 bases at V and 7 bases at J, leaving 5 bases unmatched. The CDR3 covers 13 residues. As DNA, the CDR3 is TGCAGCGTAGGACAGGGTCCCAATTCACCCCTCCACTTT. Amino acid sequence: CSVGQGPNSPLHF.

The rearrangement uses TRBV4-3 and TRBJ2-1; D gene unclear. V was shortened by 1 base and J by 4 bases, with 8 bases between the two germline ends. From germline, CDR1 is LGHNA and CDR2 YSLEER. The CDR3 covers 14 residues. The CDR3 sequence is CASSQGASYNEQFF. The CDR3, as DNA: TGCGCCAGCAGCCAAGGGGCCTCTTACAATGAGCAGTTCTTC.